This T cell receptor (beta chain) was captured in a study of molecular identifiers for immune sequencing clone quantification (dated by TCRdb to 2016 to 2019). At the level of the whole study: For a replicate experiment, RNA from approximately 20,000 or 100,000 naive CD8 T cells was divided into five aliquots, of which four were sequenced. This methods study used CD8 T cells to benchmark TCR RNA copy counting and molecular-identifier clustering-based TCR repertoire sequencing (MIDCIRS).

Results the study describes overall, beyond this receptor: In CMV-specific effector cells, clones with more than 20 RNA copies accounted for over 99% of molecules, whereas in naive cells such clones accounted for under 1%. When barcode sub-clustering was omitted, TCR diversity was inflated by chimeric consensus sequences, with chimeras reaching as high as 47%. Spiked-in Jurkat TCR RNA equivalent to a single cell was reported to be detectable even among fewer than 1.2 million naive CD8 T cells. Identical TCR molecules sharing a barcode could cause highly expanded clone sizes to be underestimated. Roughly 2.8 recovered TCR RNA copies per cell were obtained by modeling, versus about ten by digital PCR, implying a capture efficiency of 25% to 30%. The naive libraries included spiked-in Jurkat TCR RNA (around 10 copies' worth), and this RNA is not part of the donor repertoire.

Libraries of naive CD8 T cells were built from approximately 20,000 to 980,000 sorted cells, with 10%, 30% or 50% of the purified RNA used. On a BD FACSAria II, naive CD8 T cells were FACS-sorted as CD8+CD4-CCR7+CD45RA+ and collected into RLT Plus buffer. Approximately 9 TCR copies' worth of Jurkat RNA were spiked into about 20,000-1,100,000 naive CD8 T cell samples to test detection sensitivity. Enrichment of CD8 T cells was performed with RosetteSep CD8+ T Cell Enrichment Cocktail and Ficoll-Paque, after which ACK red cell lysis was carried out. Concerning this clonotype itself: Its target antigen remains unknown. No base quality information exists; no much larger clone differs at one position.

Including cysteine and phenylalanine, the CDR3 has 10 amino acids. Here the CDR3 DNA is all that survives: 30 bases in frame from base 1. Via the germline V gene, CDR1 is SNHLY and CDR2 FYNNEI. V and J are truncated by 7 bases and 8 bases respectively, leaving an intervening sequence of 6 bases. Library method: PCR. This sample was sequenced with a NextSeq 500. Bulk TCR libraries were prepared as previously described, using TCR primers listed in Table S5. Purification of total RNA was performed with the Qiagen AllPrep DNA/RNA kit. Before analysis, reads from multiple sequencing runs of one library were combined. On the study's bioinformatics: Reads were retained only if their TCR constant sequence matched exactly, and those retained reads were trimmed to 150 nt and grouped according to their 12-nt molecular barcodes. Reads in each barcode group were sub-clustered using a 15% Levenshtein threshold, and a quality-weighted consensus sequence was built for each RNA molecule. Non-functional sequences were removed, as were lower-count sequences one edit away from another. On the basis of fitting two negative binomial distributions, barcode sub-clusters with fewer than 20% of the maximum read count were discarded. The public reads were quality trimmed at Q25 with fastp and then assembled into clones with MiXCR by TCRdb, keeping productive beta chains. One record per CDR3 amino acid sequence lists the most common genes and DNA. These V and J calls are TCRdb output, not the study's own analysis. In this sample the table shows about 630,000 distinct CDR3 sequences, around 25% of which occur a single time. In total, the top ten clones hold 0.78% of the sample.

The receptor chain draws on TRBV2 and TRBJ2-1; no confident D gene assignment can be made. This TCR was sampled from a human donor in good health. Some libraries in this study had Jurkat cell RNA spiked in. Sequencing used naive CD8+ T cells from blood, with Jurkat cell RNA spiked in. Sample cell subset or site, as interpreted from the label and publication: FACS-sorted CD8+CD4-CCR7+CD45RA+ naive T cells. The DNA sequence is as follows: TGTGCCAGCAACGGTGATGAGCAGTTCTTC. This translates into CASNGDEQFF.